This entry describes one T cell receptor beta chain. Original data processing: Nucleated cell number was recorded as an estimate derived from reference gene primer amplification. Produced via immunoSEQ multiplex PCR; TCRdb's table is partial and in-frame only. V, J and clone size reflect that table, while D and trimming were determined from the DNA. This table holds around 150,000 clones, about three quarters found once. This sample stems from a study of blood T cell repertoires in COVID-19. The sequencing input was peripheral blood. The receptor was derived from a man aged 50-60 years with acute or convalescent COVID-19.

The CDR3 DNA is TGTGCCAGTAATAGCGTAATGAACACTGAAGCTTTCTTT. Encoded protein: CASNSVMNTEAFF. This chain joins TRBV19 and TRBJ1-1; no clear D gene. The CDR3 is made up of 13 amino acids. The V gene's germline CDR1 is LNHDA and CDR2 SQIVND (reference sequence). V lost 7 bases and J lost 0, with 9 bases in between.